The 22 T cell receptor beta chains below all came from one sample that was sequenced in a study of control samples from healthy donors and cancer patients (dated by TCRdb to the early 2020s). Library preparation was by the immunoSEQ multiplex PCR assay. Here the immuneACCESS table is served through TCRdb, limited to in-frame sequences with V and J called. Missing clones are a known gap in these copies; in checked studies unresolved V genes cover under half, and the rest lacks a known reason. The sample data list 130,000 or so clones, and nearly 90% of these were observed just once. Of the sample, about 7.9% is held by the ten largest clones. The sample taken for sequencing was PBMCs. These receptors were collected from a man aged 50-59 years with head and neck cancer.

This rearrangement joins TRBV19 to TRBJ1-4; TRBD1 matches 8 bases. Germline CDR1 reads LNHDA; CDR2 reads SQIVND (reference sequence). The length of the CDR3 is 14 residues. V trimming: 7 bases; J trimming: 3 bases; junction bases outside the gene matches: 4. CDR3: CASNQGAANEKLFF. The CDR3 DNA is TGTGCCAGTAACCAGGGGGCCGCTAATGAAAAACTGTTTTTT.

The V and J genes are TRBV7-8 and TRBJ2-7; no reliable D call. Germline V gene data show CDR1 as SGHVS and CDR2 as FQNEAQ. Trimming shortened V by 5 bases and J by 10 bases, and 21 bases separated the two germline ends. CDR3 length equals 14 residues. For the CDR3, the DNA is TGTGCCAGCAGCCCATCATCACCGCCCACAAAACAGTACTTC. Its translation: CASSPSSPPTKQYF.

The chain is built from TRBV20-1 and TRBJ2-7, with TRBD2 identical over 7 bases. The germline gives CDR1 DFQATT, CDR2 SNEGSKA (reference sequence). The length of the CDR3 is 14 residues. The V segment lost 3 bases and the J segment 2 bases; nucleotides outside the gene matches: 7. In DNA, the CDR3 is TGCAGTGCTAGTCGGCTAGCGGACCCCTACGAGCAGTACTTC. This sequence encodes CSASRLADPYEQYF.

The chain couples TRBV15 to TRBJ2-3; no clear D gene. The germline gives CDR1 LNHNV, CDR2 YYDKDF (reference sequence). This CDR3 comprises 13 residues. Trimming removed 8 bases at V and 1 base at J, with 10 bases between. The CDR3 loop reads CATLRWGTDTQYF. For the CDR3, the DNA is TGTGCCACCTTACGTTGGGGCACAGATACGCAGTATTTT.

This clone was picked up a small number of times. CDR3 coding DNA: TGCGCCAGCAGTGAGATCGGGGGGAATGAGCAGTTCTTC. It encodes CASSEIGGNEQFF. The V and J genes are TRBV10-1 and TRBJ2-1, with 7 bases matching TRBD2. Germline V gene sequence: CDR1 WNHNN, CDR2 SYGVQD (reference sequence). CDR3 length equals 13 residues. V trimming: 2 bases; J trimming: 7 bases; junction bases outside the gene matches: 2.

The chain employs TRBV19 and TRBJ2-1; D gene ambiguous. The V gene lost 5 bases and the J gene lost 6 bases, with 11 bases spanning the gap. The length of the CDR3 is 13 residues. Germline CDR1 and CDR2: LNHDA and SQIVND (reference sequence). CDR3 DNA: TGTGCCAGTAGTGTCGCACCGCGCAATGAGCAGTTCTTC. Its protein product is CASSVAPRNEQFF.

This clone has a handful of counts. Other DNA variants within this sample encode the same CDR3. This chain links TRBV6-5 with TRBJ2-2, with TRBD2 matching 15 bases. CDR1 and CDR2 from the germline V gene are MNHEY and SVGAGI. Losses at the gene ends were 6 bases for V and 5 bases for J; bases not matched to a gene: 1. The CDR3 length is 15 residues. CDR3 region: CASRGTSGGTGELFF. DNA for the CDR3: TGTGCCAGCAGAGGGACTAGCGGGGGGACCGGGGAGCTGTTTTTT.

This rearrangement joins TRBV3-1 (or the pseudogene TRBV3-2) to TRBJ2-1; 9 positions agree with TRBD2. J was trimmed by 7 bases and V by 1 base; bases with no gene match: 8. The CDR3 is 16 residues long. Germline V gene sequence: CDR1 LGHDT, CDR2 YNNKEL (reference sequence). The chain's CDR3 is CASSQVGLAGYNEQFF. As DNA, the CDR3 is TGTGCCAGCAGCCAAGTGGGCCTAGCGGGGTATAATGAGCAGTTCTTC.

This chain joins TRBV21-1 and TRBJ2-1; the DNA was not used to check the table's D call, TRBD1. TRBV21-1 is a listed pseudogene. CDR3 length: 20 amino acids. CDR3 residues: CASRGLGQGKVFFSYNEQFF. CDR3 nucleotides: TGTGCCAGCAGGGGGTTGGGGCAGGGGAAGGTCTTTTTCTCCTACAATGAGCAGTTCTTC.

This CDR3 is CASSPGRQGAFNEQFF. The DNA of the CDR3 is TGTGCCAGCAGCCCAGGGAGGCAGGGGGCGTTTAATGAGCAGTTCTTC. This sequence joins TRBV7-9 and TRBJ2-1; 8 positions agree with TRBD1. The CDR3 has 16 amino acids. V trimming: 5 bases; J trimming: 7 bases; junction bases outside the gene matches: 13. Germline V CDR1 and CDR2: SEHNR, FQNEAQ (reference sequence).

The genes are TRBV12-3 or TRBV12-4 and TRBJ1-1; D not certain. This CDR3 region has 13 residues. Between the trimmed V and J ends, which lost 6 bases and 6 bases, there was a span of 14 bases. The CDR3 bases are TGTGCCAGCAGCATCACCCTCCAACCTGAAGCTTTCTTT. It codes for CASSITLQPEAFF.

The chain carries TRBV4-2 and TRBJ2-1, with 8 bases lining up with TRBD1. V lost 1 base, J lost 10 bases, and 6 bases stayed unmatched. Germline V gene lookup returns CDR1 LGHNA and CDR2 YNFKEQ. This CDR3 spans 14 amino acids. CDR3 coding DNA: TGTGCCAGCAGCCAAGTCACAGGGGGAGACGAGCAGTTCTTC. This translates into CASSQVTGGDEQFF.

The V call is TRBV5-1, the J call TRBJ2-2; TRBD1 aligns across 7 bases. Per the germline V gene, CDR1 is SGHRS and CDR2 is YFSETQ. V gave up 5 bases and J gave up 6 bases; unmatched junction bases: 10. This CDR3 is built from 15 residues. In nucleotides, the CDR3 is TGCGCCAGCAGTGTCTCGGGACAGATCGCCGGGGAGCTGTTTTTT. Its protein is CASSVSGQIAGELFF.

This clone is a singleton in its sample. The V and J genes are TRBV30 and TRBJ2-7; the D gene is possibly TRBD1 (6 bases). Trimming removed 3 bases at V and 2 bases at J, with 23 bases between. The germline V gene has CDR1 GTSNPN and CDR2 SVGIG (reference sequence). The CDR3 extends over 17 amino acids. The CDR3 region is CAWRVDKVDSYPYEQYF. The CDR3 coding sequence is TGTGCCTGGAGGGTAGATAAGGTGGACAGTTACCCCTACGAGCAGTACTTC.

The V gene is TRBV7-2, the J gene TRBJ2-1; TRBD1 matches at 7 bases. V dropped 1 base and J dropped 5; count of bases not matched to a gene: 5. The CDR3 extends over 15 amino acids. Looked up from germline, CDR1 is SGHTA and CDR2 is FQGNSA. This CDR3 is CASSLVGDSNNEQFF. The CDR3 DNA follows: TGTGCCAGCAGCTTAGTAGGGGACAGCAACAATGAGCAGTTCTTC. The complete variable domain, with remaining parts taken from reference TRBV7-2 and TRBJ2-1, reads GAGVSQSPSNKVTEKGKDVELRCDPISGHTALYWYRQSLGQGLEFLIYFQGNSAPDKSGLPSDRFSAERTGGSVSTLTIQRTQQEDSAVYLCASSLVGDSNNEQFFGPGTRLTVL.

The chain is built from TRBV7-9 and TRBJ1-4, with a weak D call TRBD1 (5 bases). The CDR3 sequence is 15 residues long. From germline, CDR1 is SEHNR and CDR2 FQNEAQ (reference sequence). The V end was cut by 4 bases, the J end by 2 bases, with 11 bases between. In DNA, the CDR3 is TGTGCCAGCAGCTCCCGGGACGTGACTAATGAAAAACTGTTTTTT. It encodes CASSSRDVTNEKLFF. The complete variable domain, with remaining parts taken from reference TRBV7-9 and TRBJ1-4, reads DTGVSQNPRHKITKRGQNVTFRCDPISEHNRLYWYRQTLGQGPEFLTYFQNEAQLEKSRLLSDRFSAERPKGSFSTLEIQRTEQGDSAMYLCASSSRDVTNEKLFFGSGTQLSVL.

The genes are TRBV6-5 and TRBJ2-3; no firm D call. Germline CDR1 and CDR2: MNHEY and SVGAGI. Trimming pared 0 bases from V and 5 bases from J, leaving 9 bases between. The CDR3 length is 14 residues. CDR3 sequence (DNA): TGTGCCAGCAGTTACTCGACTTACGGAGATACGCAGTATTTT. This encodes CASSYSTYGDTQYF.

The chain uses TRBV12-3 or TRBV12-4 and TRBJ2-7; D gene unclear. V was shortened by 5 bases and J by 3 bases, with 5 bases between the two germline ends. There are 11 residues in the CDR3. This chain's CDR3 is CASSVNYEQYF. DNA for the CDR3: TGTGCCAGCAGTGTGAACTACGAGCAGTACTTC.

The chain uses TRBV19 and TRBJ1-1, with D possibly TRBD1 on 6 matching bases. V lost 8 bases to trimming and J lost 0 bases, with 13 bases between them. The CDR3 length is 14 residues. In germline, CDR1 is LNHDA, CDR2 SQIVND (reference sequence). As DNA, the CDR3 is TGTGCCAGTCCCCGGACAGAGATGAACACTGAAGCTTTCTTT. This codes for CASPRTEMNTEAFF.

The chain uses TRBV24-1 and TRBJ2-1, with 8 bases that match TRBD1. The CDR3 has 12 amino acids. V trimming: 5 bases; J trimming: 9 bases; junction bases outside the gene matches: 2. Per germline, CDR1 KGHDR and CDR2 SFDVKD. CDR3 protein: CATSGQGSEQFF. CDR3 in DNA: TGTGCCACCAGTGGACAGGGGAGTGAGCAGTTCTTC.

This clone has a single count. The chain carries TRBV6-6 and TRBJ1-1; 7 bases agree with TRBD1. CDR1 is MNHNY and CDR2 is SVGAGI in the germline V gene (reference sequence). The trim removed 5 bases at V and 4 bases at J, leaving 7 bases unmatched. The CDR3 length is 14 residues. The CDR3 DNA reads as TGTGCCAGCAGTAAAGGGGGCCTCGGCACTGAAGCTTTCTTT. It encodes CASSKGGLGTEAFF.

The chain uses TRBV4-2 and TRBJ2-5, with D maybe TRBD1 (6 bases). The CDR3 is 16 residues long. Trimming removed 3 bases from V and 4 bases from J, with 18 bases in between. Germline V gene sequence: CDR1 LGHNA, CDR2 YNFKEQ. The CDR3 reads CASSQAQTGIGETQYF. Here the CDR3 DNA reads TGTGCCAGCAGCCAGGCCCAGACAGGAATCGGAGAGACCCAGTACTTC.